These 27 T cell receptor beta chains share one sample of origin, sequenced in a study of T cell responses to AZD1222 COVID-19 vaccine. Generated by immunoSEQ multiplex PCR, the TCRdb table keeps only in-frame clones and is missing some. The data hold some 70,000 clones, with 84% observed a single time. Sequencing used peripheral blood, obtained on day 0 of AZD1222 vaccination. These receptors were collected from an adult in good health.

This chain uses TRBV3-1 (or the pseudogene TRBV3-2) with TRBJ2-2; TRBD2 aligns across 9 bases. The CDR3 contains 17 residues. Germline V gives CDR1 LGHDT, CDR2 YNNKEL (reference sequence). Trimming cost V 3 bases and J 3 bases; bases outside gene matches: 8. The CDR3 region is CASSQPAGGLDTGELFF. CDR3 DNA: TGTGCCAGCAGCCAGCCCGCGGGGGGGCTGGACACCGGGGAGCTGTTTTTT.

The V call is TRBV10-3, the J call TRBJ2-3; TRBD1 matches 8 bases. The CDR3 runs 13 residues. Germline CDR1 and CDR2: ENHRY and SYGVKD. V trimming: 6 bases; J trimming: 4 bases; junction bases outside the gene matches: 3. In nucleotides, the CDR3 is TGTGCCATCAGGACAGGGGAATCAGATACGCAGTATTTT. This encodes CAIRTGESDTQYF.

V gene TRBV12-3 or TRBV12-4 combines with J gene TRBJ1-1; 8 bases are shared with TRBD1. Trimming cost V 6 bases and J 2 bases; bases outside gene matches: 2. The CDR3 is made up of 13 amino acids. CDR3 in amino acids: CASSGQGNTEAFF. The DNA for the CDR3 is TGTGCCAGCAGCGGACAGGGTAACACTGAAGCTTTCTTT.

The chain is built from TRBV5-1 and TRBJ1-1, with 7 bases lining up with TRBD1. CDR3 length: 14 residues. Trimming cost V 4 bases and J 5 bases; bases outside gene matches: 8. The germline CDR1 and CDR2 sequences are SGHRS and YFSETQ. Here the CDR3 reads CASSPGTEGTEAFF. In DNA form, the CDR3 reads TGCGCCAGCAGCCCCGGGACAGAAGGGACTGAAGCTTTCTTT.

The CDR3 DNA reads TGTGCCAGCAGCCAGGGATGGACATCGGTGACCACTGAAGCTTTCTTT. The encoded protein is CASSQGWTSVTTEAFF. V and J are TRBV3-1 (or the pseudogene TRBV3-2) and TRBJ1-1; a weak D match, TRBD1 (5 bases). The V gene lost 3 bases and the J gene lost 4 bases, with 18 bases spanning the gap. Germline V gene lookup returns CDR1 LGHDT and CDR2 YNNKEL (reference sequence). The CDR3 is 16 residues long.

The chain has TRBV6-5 and TRBJ2-3; 7 positions agree with TRBD2. The germline CDR1 and CDR2 sequences are MNHEY and SVGAGI. The CDR3 extends over 15 amino acids. V was clipped by 5 bases and J by 3 bases; unmatched bases: 8. The CDR3: CASSPPSSGTDTQYF. As DNA, the CDR3 is TGTGCCAGCAGTCCTCCCTCTAGCGGAACAGATACGCAGTATTTT.

CDR3 DNA: TGTGCCAGCAGTTATGGCCTTAGGGGCACCGGGGAGCTGTTTTTT. This sequence encodes CASSYGLRGTGELFF. The V call is TRBV6-5, the J call TRBJ2-2; possibly TRBD1 for D (5 bases). V shed 3 bases and J shed 4 bases, with 12 bases lying between them. This CDR3 spans 15 amino acids. Germline CDR1 is MNHEY and CDR2 is SVGAGI.

V and J are TRBV5-1 and TRBJ1-2; TRBD1 is a possible D gene (6 bases). There are 16 residues in the CDR3. Trimming shortened V by 4 bases and J by 2 bases, and 18 bases separated the two germline ends. Germline V CDR1 and CDR2: SGHRS, YFSETQ. In DNA form, the CDR3 reads TGCGCCAGCAGCCAAGAGACAGGACTGACCAACTATGGCTACACCTTC. It translates to CASSQETGLTNYGYTF.

V is TRBV5-1 and J is TRBJ2-1, with 8 bases matching TRBD2. Per germline, CDR1 SGHRS and CDR2 YFSETQ. V shed 1 base, J shed 2 bases, and the junction held 5 bases outside the gene matches. The CDR3 contains 16 residues. The CDR3 DNA follows: TGCGCCAGCAGCTTGAACGCGGGGGGAACCTACAATGAGCAGTTCTTC. It codes for CASSLNAGGTYNEQFF. Full variable domain (remainder filled in from reference TRBV5-1 and TRBJ2-1): KAGVTQTPRYLIKTRGQQVTLSCSPISGHRSVSWYQQTPGQGLQFLFEYFSETQRNKGNFPGRFSGRQFSNSRSEMNVSTLELGDSALYLCASSLNAGGTYNEQFFGPGTRLTVL.

The chain employs TRBV5-1 and TRBJ1-2; no clear D. The CDR3 consists of 13 residues. Germline V gene sequence: CDR1 SGHRS, CDR2 YFSETQ. V was shortened by 6 bases and J by 8 bases, with 17 bases between the two germline ends. The CDR3 DNA reads TGCGCCAGCAATTCTGGACTCGGGGAGGGCTACACCTTC. This sequence encodes CASNSGLGEGYTF.

The chain has TRBV5-8 and TRBJ1-4, with 7 bases aligning to TRBD1. The CDR3 runs to 14 residues. Germline values: CDR1 SGHTS, CDR2 YDEGEE. Germline trimming cut 3 bases from V and 5 bases from J; bases unmatched to any gene: 4. The CDR3 bases are TGTGCCAGCAGCTCGACAGGGATAAATGAAAAACTGTTTTTT. This gives the protein CASSSTGINEKLFF.

The rearrangement links TRBV5-1 to TRBJ2-2; tentative D call: TRBD1 (6 bases). Germline CDR1 reads SGHRS; CDR2 reads YFSETQ. This CDR3 is 13 amino acids long. V dropped 7 bases and J dropped 4 bases, with 11 bases sitting between them. DNA of the CDR3: TGCGCCAGCCAGGGGCTGAGCACCGGGGAGCTGTTTTTT. Its protein is CASQGLSTGELFF.

The chain carries TRBV30 and TRBJ2-1; perhaps TRBD2 as D (6 bases). Germline-derived CDR1 and CDR2 are GTSNPN and SVGIG (reference sequence). The V and J ends lost 4 bases and 7 bases respectively, with 20 bases between them. The CDR3 sequence is 15 residues long. CDR3 in DNA: TGTGCCTGGATGAGGGGTTGGGCCGGGGGAAATGAGCAGTTCTTC. Translated, it gives CAWMRGWAGGNEQFF.

V and J are TRBV2 and TRBJ1-4, with 11 nucleotides matching TRBD1. The CDR3 totals 16 residues. CDR1 and CDR2 from the germline V gene are SNHLY and FYNNEI. V lost 6 bases, J lost 2 bases, and 5 bases stayed unmatched. This chain's CDR3 is CASSGQGAMTNEKLFF. The CDR3 DNA is TGTGCCAGCAGCGGACAGGGGGCGATGACTAATGAAAAACTGTTTTTT. The full variable domain, its missing parts supplied by reference TRBV2 and TRBJ1-4, is EPEVTQTPSHQVTQMGQEVILRCVPISNHLYFYWYRQILGQKVEFLVSFYNNEISEKSEIFDDQFSVERPDGSNFTLKIRSTKLEDSAMYFCASSGQGAMTNEKLFFGSGTQLSVL.

The rearrangement links TRBV7-2 to TRBJ1-5; tentatively, D is TRBD1 (5 bases). V was clipped by 1 base and J by 5 bases, with 9 bases between them. CDR3 length: 14 amino acids. Germline V gives CDR1 SGHTA, CDR2 FQGNSA. CDR3 in amino acids: CASSLEQAYQPQHF. The CDR3 DNA follows: TGTGCCAGCAGCTTAGAACAGGCCTATCAGCCCCAGCATTTT.

This clone appeared a few times. The chain employs TRBV9 and TRBJ1-1; 8 bases line up with TRBD1. The CDR3 contains 12 residues. The junction had 2 bases not matched to a gene; V was cut back by 4 bases and J by 6 bases. The germline V gene has CDR1 SGDLS and CDR2 YYNGEE. CDR3 in amino acids: CASSQTGAEAFF. As DNA, the CDR3 is TGTGCCAGCAGCCAGACAGGGGCTGAAGCTTTCTTT. Full variable domain (rest looked up from reference TRBV9 and TRBJ1-1): DSGVTQTPKHLITATGQRVTLRCSPRSGDLSVYWYQQSLDQGLQFLIQYYNGEERAKGNILERFSAQQFPDLHSELNLSSLELGDSALYFCASSQTGAEAFFGQGTRLTVV.

In DNA, the CDR3 is TGTGCCTGGAGTGTGGCAGCTACGCAGTATTTT. Protein sequence: CAWSVAATQYF. This chain uses TRBV30 with TRBJ2-3; no reliable D call. Trimming removed 0 bases at V and 8 bases at J, with 6 bases between. Germline V lookup: CDR1 GTSNPN, CDR2 SVGIG (reference sequence). The CDR3 is made up of 11 amino acids.

The chain joins TRBV27 to TRBJ1-1; 8 bases are a match to TRBD1. V gave up 5 bases and J gave up 4 bases; unmatched junction bases: 3. The V gene's germline CDR1 is MNHEY and CDR2 SMNVEV (reference sequence). The CDR3 length is 13 residues. The CDR3 spells CASSRQGITEAFF. CDR3 DNA sequence: TGTGCCAGCAGTCGACAGGGGATCACTGAAGCTTTCTTT.

This clone appeared once. This chain uses TRBV6-2 or TRBV6-3 with TRBJ1-6; D unresolved. V was clipped by 2 bases and J by 7 bases, with 6 bases between them. CDR3 length equals 13 residues. The germline gives CDR1 MNHEY, CDR2 SVGEGT. The CDR3 DNA is TGTGCCAGCAGTTACACTGAAAATTCACCCCTCCACTTT. Translated: CASSYTENSPLHF.

V gene TRBV10-3 combines with J gene TRBJ2-5, with D possibly TRBD1 on 7 matching bases. Germline assignment: CDR1 ENHRY and CDR2 SYGVKD. The CDR3 consists of 16 residues. Trimming took 6 bases from V and 4 from J, leaving 21 bases between them. This chain's CDR3 is CAISATSSRGAETQYF. The DNA of the CDR3 is TGTGCCATCAGCGCTACTAGCTCCAGGGGGGCAGAGACCCAGTACTTC.

The chain employs TRBV2 and TRBJ1-1; no reliable D call. The CDR3 is 12 residues long. Per germline, CDR1 SNHLY and CDR2 FYNNEI. V was shortened by 4 bases and J by 4 bases, with 7 bases between the two germline ends. CDR3 sequence (DNA): TGTGCCAGCAGTGCGGGATCCACTGAAGCTTTCTTT. Translation: CASSAGSTEAFF.

V gene TRBV10-1 combines with J gene TRBJ1-6; 7 nucleotides line up with TRBD1. The CDR3 contains 14 residues. J lost 6 bases, V lost 6 bases, and 5 bases had no gene match. Germline V CDR1 and CDR2: WNHNN, SYGVQD (reference sequence). The CDR3 loop reads CASSPGQVNSPLHF. CDR3 DNA sequence: TGCGCCAGCAGCCCCGGACAGGTTAATTCACCCCTCCACTTT.

V gene TRBV12-3 or TRBV12-4 combines with J gene TRBJ2-3; 8 nucleotides align to TRBD2. The CDR3 totals 13 residues. The trim removed 7 bases at V and 8 bases at J, leaving 8 bases unmatched. The CDR3 loop is CASTSLSGATQYF. The CDR3 DNA reads as TGTGCCAGCACCTCCCTTAGCGGGGCTACGCAGTATTTT.

In this sample, this clone turned up once. The chain combines TRBV7-9 with TRBJ2-1; 9 positions agree with TRBD1. V shed 5 bases and J 6 bases; nucleotides not matched to a gene: 8. The CDR3 is made up of 15 amino acids. Per germline, CDR1 SEHNR and CDR2 FQNEAQ (reference sequence). The CDR3 region has the DNA TGTGCCAGCAGCCACCGGGACAGGGAAGGCAATGAGCAGTTCTTC. Amino acid sequence: CASSHRDREGNEQFF.

The genes are TRBV6-4 and TRBJ2-1; D might be TRBD1 (6 bases). Germline lookup yields CDR1 MRHNA and CDR2 SNTAGT. The CDR3 covers 15 residues. Between the trimmed V and J ends, which lost 8 bases and 4 bases, there was a span of 18 bases. This CDR3 reads CASQMRTAIYNEQFF. In DNA, the CDR3 is TGTGCCAGCCAAATGAGGACAGCGATTTACAATGAGCAGTTCTTC.

The rearrangement links TRBV2 to TRBJ2-1; possibly TRBD2 for D (5 bases). The CDR3 is 15 residues long. From germline, CDR1 is SNHLY and CDR2 FYNNEI. Trimming left V 7 bases short and J 5 bases short, with 18 bases between. CDR3 amino acids: CASTLLRTENNEQFF. In nucleotides, the CDR3 is TGTGCCAGCACGCTTCTCAGGACTGAAAACAATGAGCAGTTCTTC.

The CDR3 spells CASRPGQGTPLHF. CDR3 nucleotide sequence: TGTGCCAGCAGACCCGGACAGGGAACACCCCTCCACTTT. V and J are TRBV28 and TRBJ1-6; 8 nucleotides match TRBD1. The J segment lost 11 bases and the V segment lost 6 bases, leaving 6 bases of the junction unmatched. The CDR3 extends over 13 amino acids. Looked up from germline, CDR1 is MDHEN and CDR2 is SYDVKM.